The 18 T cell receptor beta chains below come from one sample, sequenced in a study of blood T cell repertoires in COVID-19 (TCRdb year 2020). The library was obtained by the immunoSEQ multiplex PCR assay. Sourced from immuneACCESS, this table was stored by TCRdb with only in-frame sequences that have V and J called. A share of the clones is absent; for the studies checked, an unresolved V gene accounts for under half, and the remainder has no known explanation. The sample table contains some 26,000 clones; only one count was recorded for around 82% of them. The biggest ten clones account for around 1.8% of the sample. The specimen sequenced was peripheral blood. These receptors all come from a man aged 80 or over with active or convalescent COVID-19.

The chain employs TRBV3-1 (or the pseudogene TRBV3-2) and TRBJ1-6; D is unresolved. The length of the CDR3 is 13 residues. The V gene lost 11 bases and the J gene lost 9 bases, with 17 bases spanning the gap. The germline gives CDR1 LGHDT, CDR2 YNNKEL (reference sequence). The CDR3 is CAARRGSGSPLHF. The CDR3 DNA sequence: TGTGCCGCCAGGCGGGGATCGGGTTCACCCCTCCACTTT.

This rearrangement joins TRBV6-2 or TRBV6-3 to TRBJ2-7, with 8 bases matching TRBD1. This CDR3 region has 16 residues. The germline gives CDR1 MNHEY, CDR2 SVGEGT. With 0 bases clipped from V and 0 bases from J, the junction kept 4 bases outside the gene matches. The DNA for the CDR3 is TGTGCCAGCAGTTACTCCGGGGACAGGCCCTCCTACGAGCAGTACTTC. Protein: CASSYSGDRPSYEQYF.

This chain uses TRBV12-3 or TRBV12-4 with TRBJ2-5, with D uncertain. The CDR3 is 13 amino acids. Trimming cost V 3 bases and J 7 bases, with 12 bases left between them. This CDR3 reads CASSLTNAGTQYF. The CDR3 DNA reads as TGTGCCAGCAGTTTGACGAATGCAGGGACCCAGTACTTC.

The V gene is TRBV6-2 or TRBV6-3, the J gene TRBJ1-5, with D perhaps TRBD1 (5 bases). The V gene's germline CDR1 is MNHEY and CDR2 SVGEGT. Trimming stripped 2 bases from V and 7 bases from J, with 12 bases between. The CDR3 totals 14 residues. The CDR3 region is CASSYAQGGQPQHF. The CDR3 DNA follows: TGTGCCAGCAGTTACGCCCAGGGAGGGCAGCCCCAGCATTTT.

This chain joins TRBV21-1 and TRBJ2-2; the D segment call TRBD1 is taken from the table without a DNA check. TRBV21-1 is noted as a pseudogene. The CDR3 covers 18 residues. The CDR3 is CASSTLQGAPKNTGELFF. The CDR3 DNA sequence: TGTGCCAGCAGCACACTCCAGGGGGCCCCAAAGAACACCGGGGAGCTGTTTTTT.

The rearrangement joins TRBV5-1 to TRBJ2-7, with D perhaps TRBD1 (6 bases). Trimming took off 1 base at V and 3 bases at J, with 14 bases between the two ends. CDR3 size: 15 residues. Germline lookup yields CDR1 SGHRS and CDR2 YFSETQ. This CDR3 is CASSLRGTSGYEQYF. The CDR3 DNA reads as TGCGCCAGCAGCTTGAGGGGGACGAGCGGCTACGAGCAGTACTTC.

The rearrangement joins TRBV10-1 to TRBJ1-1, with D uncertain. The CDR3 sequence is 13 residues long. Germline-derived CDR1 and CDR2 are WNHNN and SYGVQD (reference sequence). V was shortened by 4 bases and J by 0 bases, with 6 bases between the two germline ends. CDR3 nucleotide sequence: TGCGCCAGCAGTGCACAGTTGAACACTGAAGCTTTCTTT. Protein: CASSAQLNTEAFF.

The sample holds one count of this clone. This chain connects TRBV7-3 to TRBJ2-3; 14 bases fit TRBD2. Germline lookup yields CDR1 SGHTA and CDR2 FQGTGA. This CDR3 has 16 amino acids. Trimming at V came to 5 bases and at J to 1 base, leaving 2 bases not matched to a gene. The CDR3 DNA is TGTGCCAGCAGCGAGACTAGCGGGGGGGGCACAGATACGCAGTATTTT. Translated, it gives CASSETSGGGTDTQYF.

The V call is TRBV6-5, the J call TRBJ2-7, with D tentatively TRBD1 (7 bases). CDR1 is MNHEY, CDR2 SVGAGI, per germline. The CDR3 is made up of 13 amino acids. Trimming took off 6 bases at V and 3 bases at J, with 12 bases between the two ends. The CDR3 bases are TGTGCCAGCAGGGGGGGACAGAGCTACGAGCAGTACTTC. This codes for CASRGGQSYEQYF.

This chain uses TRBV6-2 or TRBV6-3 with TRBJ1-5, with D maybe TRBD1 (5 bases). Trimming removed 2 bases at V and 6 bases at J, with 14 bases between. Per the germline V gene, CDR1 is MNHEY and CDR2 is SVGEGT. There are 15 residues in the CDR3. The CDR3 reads CASSYRGRVVQPQHF. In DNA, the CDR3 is TGTGCCAGCAGTTACCGTGGCAGGGTGGTTCAGCCCCAGCATTTT.

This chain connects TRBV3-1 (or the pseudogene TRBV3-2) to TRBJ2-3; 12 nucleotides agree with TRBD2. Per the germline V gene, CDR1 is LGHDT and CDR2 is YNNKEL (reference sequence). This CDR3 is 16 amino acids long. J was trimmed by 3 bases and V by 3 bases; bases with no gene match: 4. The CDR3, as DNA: TGTGCCAGCAGCCACGACACTAGCGGGGGGACAGATACGCAGTATTTT. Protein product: CASSHDTSGGTDTQYF.

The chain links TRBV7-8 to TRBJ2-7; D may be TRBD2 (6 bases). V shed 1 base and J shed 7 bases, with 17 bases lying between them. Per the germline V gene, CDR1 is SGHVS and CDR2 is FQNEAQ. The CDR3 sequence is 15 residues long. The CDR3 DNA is TGTGCCAGCAGCTTAGTTGTGACTAGTGGCGGGGAGCAGTACTTC. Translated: CASSLVVTSGGEQYF. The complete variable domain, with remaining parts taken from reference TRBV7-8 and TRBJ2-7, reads GAGVSQSPRYKVAKRGQDVALRCDPISGHVSLFWYQQALGQGPEFLTYFQNEAQLDKSGLPSDRFFAERPEGSVSTLKIQRTQQEDSAVYLCASSLVVTSGGEQYFGPGTRLTVT.

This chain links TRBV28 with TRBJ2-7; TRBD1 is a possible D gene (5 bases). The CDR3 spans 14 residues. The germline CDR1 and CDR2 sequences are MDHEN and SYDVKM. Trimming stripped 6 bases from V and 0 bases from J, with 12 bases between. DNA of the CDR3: TGTGCCAGCAGCCAAGCAGGGCTCTCCTACGAGCAGTACTTC. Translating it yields CASSQAGLSYEQYF.

The CDR3 is CASTQDRVAFF. The CDR3 region has the DNA TGTGCCAGCACCCAAGACAGGGTAGCTTTCTTT. V usage is TRBV12-3 or TRBV12-4 and J usage is TRBJ1-1; 7 bases align to TRBD1. This CDR3 comprises 11 residues. Trimming at V came to 7 bases and at J to 10 bases, leaving 6 bases not matched to a gene.

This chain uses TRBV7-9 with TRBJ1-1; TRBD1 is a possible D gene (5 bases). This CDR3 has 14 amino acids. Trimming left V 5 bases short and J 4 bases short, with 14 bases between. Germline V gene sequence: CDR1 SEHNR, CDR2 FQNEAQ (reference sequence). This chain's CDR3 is CASSTQVGGTEAFF. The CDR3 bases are TGTGCCAGCAGCACCCAGGTGGGGGGCACTGAAGCTTTCTTT.

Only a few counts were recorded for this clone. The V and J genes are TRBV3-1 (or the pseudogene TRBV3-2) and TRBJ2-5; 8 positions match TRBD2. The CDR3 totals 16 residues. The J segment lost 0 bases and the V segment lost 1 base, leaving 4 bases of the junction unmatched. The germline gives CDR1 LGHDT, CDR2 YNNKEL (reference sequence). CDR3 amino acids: CASSQVLAVYQETQYF. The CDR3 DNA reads TGTGCCAGCAGCCAAGTACTAGCGGTGTACCAAGAGACCCAGTACTTC.

The CDR3 loop is CASSEARGEAFF. The CDR3 DNA reads as TGTGCCAGCAGTGAAGCTAGGGGTGAAGCTTTCTTT. V and J are TRBV2 and TRBJ1-1, with D maybe TRBD1 (5 bases). Germline CDR1 SNHLY, CDR2 FYNNEI. Trimming shortened V by 0 bases and J by 7 bases, and 6 bases separated the two germline ends. This CDR3 has 12 residues.

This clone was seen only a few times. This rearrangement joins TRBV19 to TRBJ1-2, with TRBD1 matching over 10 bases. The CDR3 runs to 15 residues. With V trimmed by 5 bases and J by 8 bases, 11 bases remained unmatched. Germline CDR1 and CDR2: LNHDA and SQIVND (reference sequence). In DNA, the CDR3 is TGTGCCAGTAGTTCCCGGGGACAGGGGACAGGAGGCTACACCTTC. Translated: CASSSRGQGTGGYTF. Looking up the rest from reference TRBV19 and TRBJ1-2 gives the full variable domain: DGGITQSPKYLFRKEGQNVTLSCEQNLNHDAMYWYRQDPGQGLRLIYYSQIVNDFQKGDIAEGYSVSREKKESFPLTVTSAQKNPTAFYLCASSSRGQGTGGYTFGSGTRLTVV.